The 11 T cell receptor beta chains below come from one sample, sequenced in a study of blood T cell repertoires in COVID-19. The repertoire was sequenced with immunoSEQ multiplex PCR; TCRdb's copy has only in-frame clones and lacks some. The sample lists about 69,000 clones; around 87% were seen once. Sequences were obtained from peripheral blood. The receptors stem from a man aged 40-49 years with COVID-19, enrolled during active disease.

The chain combines TRBV7-3 with TRBJ2-7, with D possibly being TRBD1 (6 bases). Trimming took 0 bases from V and 6 from J, leaving 12 bases between them. Germline CDR1 reads SGHTA; CDR2 reads FQGTGA. The CDR3 loop spans 14 amino acids. CDR3 sequence reads: CASSLTQGRGEQYF. The CDR3, as DNA: TGTGCCAGCAGCTTAACCCAGGGGCGAGGCGAGCAGTACTTC.

A single count supports this clone. The V gene is TRBV3-1 (or the pseudogene TRBV3-2), the J gene TRBJ2-2; D gene ambiguous. Germline loops: CDR1 LGHDT, CDR2 YNNKEL (reference sequence). This CDR3 spans 17 amino acids. The germline V and J ends were trimmed by 1 base and 6 bases, with 18 bases remaining between them. For the CDR3, the DNA is TGTGCCAGCAGCCAAGCCTCACGGAGCGACGAGGCCGGGGAGCTGTTTTTT. It translates to CASSQASRSDEAGELFF.

J is TRBJ2-5 and V is TRBV27; 9 bases line up with TRBD2. In germline, CDR1 is MNHEY, CDR2 SMNVEV (reference sequence). This CDR3 is 13 amino acids long. V trimming: 4 bases; J trimming: 12 bases; junction bases outside the gene matches: 9. CDR3 in DNA: TGTGCCAGCAGTTCGCTAGCGGGGTGGCGGGAGTACTTC. As protein: CASSSLAGWREYF.

This chain joins TRBV19 and TRBJ2-6; 7 bases map to TRBD1. CDR1 and CDR2 from the germline V gene are LNHDA and SQIVND (reference sequence). This CDR3 contains 15 residues. V was clipped by 7 bases and J by 0 bases; unmatched bases: 3. CDR3 DNA sequence: TGTGCCAGTAAGGGACAGTCCTCTGGGGCCAACGTCCTGACTTTC. Translated, it gives CASKGQSSGANVLTF. The entire variable domain, with the rest obtained from reference TRBV19 and TRBJ2-6, is as follows: DGGITQSPKYLFRKEGQNVTLSCEQNLNHDAMYWYRQDPGQGLRLIYYSQIVNDFQKGDIAEGYSVSREKKESFPLTVTSAQKNPTAFYLCASKGQSSGANVLTFGAGSRLTVL.

This chain connects TRBV7-2 to TRBJ1-1, with D unresolved. CDR3 length equals 14 residues. Germline CDR1 reads SGHTA; CDR2 reads FQGNSA. V lost 4 bases and J lost 5, with 14 bases in between. CDR3 in DNA: TGTGCCAGCAGCTCCGATCGTGGGCGAACTGAAGCTTTCTTT. Amino acid sequence: CASSSDRGRTEAFF.

The CDR3 protein is CASSMGILSYEQYF. In DNA form, the CDR3 reads TGTGCCAGCAGCATGGGCATTCTTTCCTACGAGCAGTACTTC. V and J are TRBV6-5 and TRBJ2-7; no firm D call. The CDR3 is 14 amino acids. Trimming removed 6 bases from V and 1 base from J, with 13 bases in between. The germline V gene has CDR1 MNHEY and CDR2 SVGAGI.

The rearrangement uses TRBV28 and TRBJ1-5; D is possibly TRBD1 (6 bases). The length of the CDR3 is 18 residues. The ends were cut back, 2 bases at V and 0 bases at J, with 17 bases in the middle. The germline V gene encodes CDR1 MDHEN and CDR2 SYDVKM. CDR3: CASSLGFWDKNSNQPQHF. The CDR3 DNA reads TGTGCCAGCAGTTTAGGGTTCTGGGACAAAAATAGCAATCAGCCCCAGCATTTT.

CDR3 residues: CASNPGRPSPLHF. DNA of the CDR3: TGTGCCAGCAACCCAGGCAGGCCATCACCCCTCCACTTT. The V gene is TRBV2, the J gene TRBJ1-6; D is unresolved. This CDR3 has 13 residues. Germline CDR1 is SNHLY and CDR2 is FYNNEI. V was cut by 7 bases and J by 10 bases, with 14 bases left in between.

The CDR3 here is CASSFLADAYEQYF. The DNA for the CDR3 is TGTGCCAGCAGTTTCCTAGCGGATGCCTACGAGCAGTACTTC. This chain connects TRBV28 to TRBJ2-7; 7 bases are shared with TRBD2. Germline V CDR1 and CDR2: MDHEN, SYDVKM. V trimming: 3 bases; J trimming: 2 bases; junction bases outside the gene matches: 4. This CDR3 region has 14 residues.

The chain has TRBV3-1 (or the pseudogene TRBV3-2) and TRBJ2-2; TRBD2 matches 13 bases. The CDR3 contains 16 residues. V shed 4 bases, J shed 6 bases, and the junction held 5 bases outside the gene matches. Germline CDR1 is LGHDT and CDR2 is YNNKEL (reference sequence). The CDR3 DNA follows: TGTGCCAGCAGCCCATGGACTAGCGGGGGTGCCGGGGAGCTGTTTTTT. This encodes CASSPWTSGGAGELFF.

The CDR3: CASSPNSDISGNTIYF. CDR3 nucleotide sequence: TGTGCCAGCTCACCTAATTCAGACATCTCTGGAAACACCATATATTTT. This rearrangement joins TRBV18 to TRBJ1-3; D is unclear. The CDR3 consists of 16 residues. CDR1 and CDR2 (germline): KGHSH, LQKENI. Trimming removed 3 bases at V and 0 bases at J, with 12 bases between.